This T cell receptor beta chain was documented in a study of blood T cell repertoires in COVID-19. Using immunoSEQ multiplex PCR, the repertoire was profiled, and TCRdb retains in-frame clones only, with some absent. This sample has approximately 220,000 clones, with more than 80% found just once. Trimming removed 4 bases from V and 0 bases from J, with 14 bases in between. Germline assignment: CDR1 SEHNR and CDR2 FQNEAQ (reference sequence). This CDR3 has 16 amino acids. The chain recombines TRBV7-9 with TRBJ2-3; a possible D gene is TRBD2 (5 bases). Sequencing was performed on PBMCs or T cells enriched from blood (not recorded which). The origin of this receptor is a woman under 30 in a cohort exposed to, infected with or recovered from COVID-19 (not recorded which). The CDR3 here is CASSSRTGSSTDTQYF. Written as DNA, the CDR3 is TGTGCCAGCAGCTCCCGTACGGGATCTAGCACAGATACGCAGTATTTT.